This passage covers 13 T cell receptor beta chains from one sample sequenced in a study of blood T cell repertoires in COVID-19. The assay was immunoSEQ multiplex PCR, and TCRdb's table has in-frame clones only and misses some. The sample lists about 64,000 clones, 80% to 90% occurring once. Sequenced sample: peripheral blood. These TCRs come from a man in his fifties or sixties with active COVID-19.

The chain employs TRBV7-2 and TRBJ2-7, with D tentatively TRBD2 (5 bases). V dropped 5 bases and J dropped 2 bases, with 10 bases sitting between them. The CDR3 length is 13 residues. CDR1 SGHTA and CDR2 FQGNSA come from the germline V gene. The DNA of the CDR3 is TGTGCCAGCAGCCCGCGAGGGACCTACGAGCAGTACTTC. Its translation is CASSPRGTYEQYF.

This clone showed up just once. As DNA, the CDR3 is TGTGCCAGTATTGGGCAGGGGGCGGCTCAGCCCCAGCATTTT. As protein: CASIGQGAAQPQHF. V usage is TRBV19 and J usage is TRBJ1-5; 8 bases match TRBD1. Unmatched junction bases numbered 8, after V lost 7 bases and J lost 6 bases. This CDR3 region has 14 residues. Germline loops: CDR1 LNHDA, CDR2 SQIVND (reference sequence).

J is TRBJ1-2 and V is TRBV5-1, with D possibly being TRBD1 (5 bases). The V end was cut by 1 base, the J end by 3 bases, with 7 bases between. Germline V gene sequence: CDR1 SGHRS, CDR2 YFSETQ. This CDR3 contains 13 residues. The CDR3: CASSLLGDYGYTF. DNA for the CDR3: TGCGCCAGCAGCTTGCTAGGGGACTATGGCTACACCTTC.

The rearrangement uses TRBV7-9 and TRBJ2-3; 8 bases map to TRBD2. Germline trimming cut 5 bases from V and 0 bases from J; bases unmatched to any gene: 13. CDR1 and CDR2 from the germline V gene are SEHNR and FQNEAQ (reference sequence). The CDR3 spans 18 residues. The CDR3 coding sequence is TGTGCCAGCAGCCCCGGGGTAGCGGGGACTCTTAGCACAGATACGCAGTATTTT. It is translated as CASSPGVAGTLSTDTQYF.

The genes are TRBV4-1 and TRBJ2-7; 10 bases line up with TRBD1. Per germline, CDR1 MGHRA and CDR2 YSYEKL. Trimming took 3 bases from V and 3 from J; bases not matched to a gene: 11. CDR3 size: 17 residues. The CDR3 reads CASSHVSGTGADYEQYF. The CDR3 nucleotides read TGCGCCAGCAGCCATGTATCCGGGACAGGGGCGGACTACGAGCAGTACTTC.

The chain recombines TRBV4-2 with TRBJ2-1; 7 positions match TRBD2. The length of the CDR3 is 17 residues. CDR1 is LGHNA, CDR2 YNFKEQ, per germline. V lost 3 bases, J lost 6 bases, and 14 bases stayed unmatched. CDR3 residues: CASSHPLKREGFNEQFF. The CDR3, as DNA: TGTGCCAGCAGCCATCCCCTAAAGAGGGAGGGATTCAATGAGCAGTTCTTC.

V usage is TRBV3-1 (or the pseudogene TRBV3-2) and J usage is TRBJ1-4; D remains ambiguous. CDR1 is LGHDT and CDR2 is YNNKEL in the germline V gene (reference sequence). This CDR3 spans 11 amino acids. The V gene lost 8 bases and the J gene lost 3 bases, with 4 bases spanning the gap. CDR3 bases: TGTGCCAGCGGAGCTAATGAAAAACTGTTTTTT. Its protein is CASGANEKLFF.

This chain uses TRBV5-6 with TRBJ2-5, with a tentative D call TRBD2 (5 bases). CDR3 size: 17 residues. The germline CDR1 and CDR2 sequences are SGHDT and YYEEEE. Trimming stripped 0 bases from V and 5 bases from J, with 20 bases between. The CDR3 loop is CASSLGAGGLMGETQYF. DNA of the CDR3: TGTGCCAGCAGCTTGGGTGCGGGCGGACTTATGGGGGAGACCCAGTACTTC.

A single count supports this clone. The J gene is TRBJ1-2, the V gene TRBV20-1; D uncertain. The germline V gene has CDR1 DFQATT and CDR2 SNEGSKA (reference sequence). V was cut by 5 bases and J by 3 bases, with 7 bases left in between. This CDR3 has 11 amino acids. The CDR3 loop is CSARSDYGYTF. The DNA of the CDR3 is TGCAGTGCTCGAAGCGACTATGGCTACACCTTC.

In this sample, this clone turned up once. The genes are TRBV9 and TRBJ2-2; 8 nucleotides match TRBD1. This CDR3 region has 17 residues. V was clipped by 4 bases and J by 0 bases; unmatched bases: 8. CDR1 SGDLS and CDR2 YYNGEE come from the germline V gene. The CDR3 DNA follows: TGTGCCAGCAGCTACTCCCCGGGACAGGCGAACACCGGGGAGCTGTTTTTT. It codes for CASSYSPGQANTGELFF.

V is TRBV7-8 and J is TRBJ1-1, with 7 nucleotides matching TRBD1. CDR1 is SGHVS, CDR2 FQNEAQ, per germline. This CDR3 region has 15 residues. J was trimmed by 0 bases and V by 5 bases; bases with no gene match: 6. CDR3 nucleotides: TGTGCCAGCAGCCCCACAGGGGCCATGAACACTGAAGCTTTCTTT. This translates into CASSPTGAMNTEAFF.

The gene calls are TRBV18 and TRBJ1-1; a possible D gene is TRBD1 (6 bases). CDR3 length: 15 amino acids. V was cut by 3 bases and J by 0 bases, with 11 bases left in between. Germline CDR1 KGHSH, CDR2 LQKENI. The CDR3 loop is CASSPRGDMNTEAFF. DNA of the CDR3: TGTGCCAGCTCACCCCGGGGGGACATGAACACTGAAGCTTTCTTT.

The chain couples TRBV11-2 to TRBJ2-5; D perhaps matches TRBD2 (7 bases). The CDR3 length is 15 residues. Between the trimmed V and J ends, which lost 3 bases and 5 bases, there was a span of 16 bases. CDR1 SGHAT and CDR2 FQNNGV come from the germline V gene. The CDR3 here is CASSLNWGGRETQYF. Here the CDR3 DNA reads TGTGCCAGCAGCTTGAATTGGGGGGGCCGTGAGACCCAGTACTTC.